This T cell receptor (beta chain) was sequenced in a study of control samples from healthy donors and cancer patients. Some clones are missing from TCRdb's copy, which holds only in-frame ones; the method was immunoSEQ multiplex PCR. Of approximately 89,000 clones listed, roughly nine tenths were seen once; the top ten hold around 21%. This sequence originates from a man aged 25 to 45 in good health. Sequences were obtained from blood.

CDR3 nucleotide sequence: TGTGCCAGCAGCGCTCCGACAGGGAACCAAGAGACCCAGTACTTC. Its translation: CASSAPTGNQETQYF. This chain connects TRBV9 to TRBJ2-5, with 7 positions matching TRBD1. Germline CDR1 reads SGDLS; CDR2 reads YYNGEE. V shed 3 bases, J shed 0 bases, and the junction held 5 bases outside the gene matches. The CDR3 is made up of 15 amino acids.